One and the same sample provided the 28 T cell receptor beta chains below, sequenced in a study of control samples from healthy donors and cancer patients. Libraries were prepared by immunoSEQ multiplex PCR; TCRdb keeps only in-frame clonotypes and omits some of them. The table includes some 130,000 clones, around 88% detected once. Sequencing was carried out using blood. All receptors come from a man aged 35 to 55 in good health.

The V call is TRBV7-9, the J call TRBJ2-3; 10 positions agree with TRBD2. The CDR3 contains 15 residues. J gave up 4 bases and V 5 bases, and 6 bases lay outside the gene matches. Germline CDR1 reads SEHNR; CDR2 reads FQNEAQ (reference sequence). The CDR3 loop is CASSTSGVSSDTQYF. DNA for the CDR3: TGTGCCAGCAGCACTAGCGGGGTTTCGTCAGATACGCAGTATTTT.

The chain recombines TRBV2 with TRBJ2-6; D tentatively fits TRBD1 or TRBD2 (5 bases each). CDR3 length: 14 residues. Between the trimmed V and J ends, which lost 7 bases and 1 base, there was a span of 8 bases. Germline values: CDR1 SNHLY, CDR2 FYNNEI. CDR3 region: CASIEGSGANVLTF. The CDR3 DNA follows: TGTGCCAGCATCGAGGGGTCTGGGGCCAACGTCCTGACTTTC.

The gene calls are TRBV2 and TRBJ2-4; possible D gene TRBD2, 7 bases. The germline V gene has CDR1 SNHLY and CDR2 FYNNEI. The CDR3 has 15 amino acids. The V end lost 6 bases, the J end lost 0 bases, and 12 bases lay between the germline ends. DNA of the CDR3: TGTGCCAGCAGGGAGGGGGGGGTAGCCAAAAACATTCAGTACTTC. Protein: CASREGGVAKNIQYF.

The chain is built from TRBV5-4 and TRBJ1-1; D call uncertain. The germline V and J ends were trimmed by 0 bases and 1 base, with 4 bases remaining between them. This CDR3 has 13 residues. Germline CDR1 and CDR2: SGHNT and YYREEE (reference sequence). The CDR3 spells CASSLGENTEAFF. CDR3 DNA: TGTGCCAGCAGCTTGGGAGAGAACACTGAAGCTTTCTTT.

This clone came up once. The rearrangement links TRBV5-1 to TRBJ1-2; TRBD1 is a possible D gene (5 bases). Trimming removed 2 bases from V and 6 bases from J, with 14 bases in between. This CDR3 has 14 amino acids. Germline V gene lookup returns CDR1 SGHRS and CDR2 YFSETQ. Here the CDR3 reads CASSLDSHRDGYTF. In nucleotides, the CDR3 is TGCGCCAGCAGCTTAGACAGCCATAGAGATGGCTACACCTTC. Supplemented by reference TRBV5-1 and TRBJ1-2, the full variable domain reads KAGVTQTPRYLIKTRGQQVTLSCSPISGHRSVSWYQQTPGQGLQFLFEYFSETQRNKGNFPGRFSGRQFSNSRSEMNVSTLELGDSALYLCASSLDSHRDGYTFGSGTRLTVV.

The genes are TRBV30 and TRBJ1-5; possibly TRBD1 for D (5 bases). The V gene lost 2 bases and the J gene lost 3 bases, with 17 bases spanning the gap. The CDR3 sequence is 16 residues long. Looked up from germline, CDR1 is GTSNPN and CDR2 is SVGIG (reference sequence). The CDR3 nucleotides read TGTGCCTGGAGTCCCCGACGGCAGGGCGACAATCAGCCCCAGCATTTT. It codes for CAWSPRRQGDNQPQHF.

The CDR3 DNA follows: TGTGCCAGCAGTTACAATCCGGACGGGGTATATAGCAATCAGCCCCAGCATTTT. Its protein is CASSYNPDGVYSNQPQHF. The chain employs TRBV6-2 or TRBV6-3 and TRBJ1-5, with D unresolved. V was clipped by 2 bases and J by 0 bases, with 17 bases between them. This CDR3 is built from 18 residues. The germline gives CDR1 MNHEY, CDR2 SVGEGT.

This clone was counted between two and nine times. The J gene is TRBJ2-3, the V gene TRBV25-1; 8 bases map to TRBD1. Germline values: CDR1 MGHDK, CDR2 SYGVNS. The V segment lost 4 bases and the J segment 2 bases; nucleotides outside the gene matches: 5. The CDR3 sequence is 15 residues long. CDR3 residues: CASSALDRVTDTQYF. The CDR3 DNA reads as TGTGCCAGCAGTGCCCTGGACAGGGTCACAGATACGCAGTATTTT.

This rearrangement joins TRBV4-1 to TRBJ1-1, with D possibly being TRBD1 (5 bases). The length of the CDR3 is 16 residues. Germline CDR1 MGHRA, CDR2 YSYEKL. The V end lost 3 bases, the J end lost 8 bases, and 22 bases lay between the germline ends. CDR3 sequence: CASSHLAGTLVLEAFF. The CDR3 DNA reads as TGCGCCAGCAGCCACCTCGCCGGGACCCTTGTCTTGGAAGCTTTCTTT.

The chain carries TRBV5-1 and TRBJ2-1, with 10 bases fitting TRBD2. Germline-derived CDR1 and CDR2 are SGHRS and YFSETQ. This CDR3 comprises 15 residues. After removal of 0 bases from V and 5 bases from J, the junction contained 2 bases not matched to a gene. CDR3 DNA: TGCGCCAGCAGCTTGGTAGCGGGGGGCGACAATGAGCAGTTCTTC. Amino acids: CASSLVAGGDNEQFF.

As DNA, the CDR3 is TGTGCCTGGAGGACAGGTAGCAATCAGCCCCAGCATTTT. Its protein product is CAWRTGSNQPQHF. The chain has TRBV30 and TRBJ1-5; D is possibly TRBD1 (6 bases). Looked up from germline, CDR1 is GTSNPN and CDR2 is SVGIG (reference sequence). This CDR3 comprises 13 residues. V gave up 3 bases and J gave up 0 bases, with 6 bases separating them.

V and J are TRBV7-2 and TRBJ2-1, with TRBD2 matching 12 bases. The germline gives CDR1 SGHTA, CDR2 FQGNSA. This CDR3 spans 18 amino acids. Unmatched junction bases numbered 10, after V lost 7 bases and J lost 0 bases. The CDR3 DNA reads TGTGCCAGCATCGTAGGACTAGCGGGGATACTCTCCTACAATGAGCAGTTCTTC. It encodes CASIVGLAGILSYNEQFF. Looking up the rest from reference TRBV7-2 and TRBJ2-1 gives the full variable domain: GAGVSQSPSNKVTEKGKDVELRCDPISGHTALYWYRQSLGQGLEFLIYFQGNSAPDKSGLPSDRFSAERTGGSVSTLTIQRTQQEDSAVYLCASIVGLAGILSYNEQFFGPGTRLTVL.

The V gene is TRBV7-2, the J gene TRBJ1-5; a weak D match, TRBD1 (5 bases). V lost 1 base and J 5 bases, leaving 9 bases between the germline ends. Germline loops: CDR1 SGHTA, CDR2 FQGNSA. The CDR3 has 14 amino acids. The CDR3 reads CASSLVQGYQPQHF. The CDR3 DNA reads TGTGCCAGCAGCTTAGTTCAGGGTTATCAGCCCCAGCATTTT. Full variable domain (outside the CDR3, taken from reference TRBV7-2 and TRBJ1-5): GAGVSQSPSNKVTEKGKDVELRCDPISGHTALYWYRQSLGQGLEFLIYFQGNSAPDKSGLPSDRFSAERTGGSVSTLTIQRTQQEDSAVYLCASSLVQGYQPQHFGDGTRLSIL.

The rearrangement uses TRBV11-3 and TRBJ2-4; D possibly corresponds to TRBD2 (5 bases). From germline, CDR1 is SGHNT and CDR2 YENEEA. Trimming removed 0 bases from V and 13 bases from J, with 10 bases in between. The CDR3 covers 12 residues. CDR3: CASSLDGVKQYF. For the CDR3, the DNA is TGTGCCAGCAGCTTAGACGGGGTAAAACAGTACTTC.

This chain uses TRBV30 with TRBJ1-2; 9 bases fit TRBD1. J was trimmed by 7 bases and V by 8 bases; bases with no gene match: 8. The CDR3 is made up of 12 amino acids. Germline lookup yields CDR1 GTSNPN and CDR2 SVGIG (reference sequence). In DNA form, the CDR3 reads TGTGCCAGACAACAGGGGGCTGGTGGCTACACCTTC. Its protein is CARQQGAGGYTF.

Only one count was recorded for this clone. The identical CDR3 is also encoded by other nucleotide sequences in the sample. The rearrangement joins TRBV18 to TRBJ1-4; TRBD1 is a possible D gene (5 bases). The CDR3 runs 17 residues. Per germline, CDR1 KGHSH and CDR2 LQKENI. The V and J ends lost 3 bases and 3 bases respectively, with 17 bases between them. For the CDR3, the DNA is TGTGCCAGCTCACCGCCGAGAGACAGCTCTCCTAATGAAAAACTGTTTTTT. This encodes CASSPPRDSSPNEKLFF.

The V gene is TRBV10-3, the J gene TRBJ2-7, with D possibly being TRBD2 (6 bases). This CDR3 spans 13 amino acids. CDR1 is ENHRY, CDR2 SYGVKD, per germline. Trimming shortened V by 2 bases and J by 5 bases, and 10 bases separated the two germline ends. DNA for the CDR3: TGTGCCATCAGTGAGCCCCCGGGAGACGAGCAGTACTTC. This translates into CAISEPPGDEQYF.

This clone appeared once. V gene TRBV10-2 combines with J gene TRBJ2-7; 7 bases match TRBD1. This CDR3 is built from 13 residues. The germline CDR1 and CDR2 sequences are WSHSY and SAAADI. Unmatched junction bases numbered 3, after V lost 2 bases and J lost 5 bases. In nucleotides, the CDR3 is TGCGCCAGCAGTGAGGCTCAGGGGGACGAGCAGTACTTC. The encoded protein is CASSEAQGDEQYF.

The chain recombines TRBV5-1 with TRBJ1-2; 9 bases fit TRBD1. The V segment lost 4 bases and the J segment 8 bases; nucleotides outside the gene matches: 12. The germline V gene has CDR1 SGHRS and CDR2 YFSETQ. This CDR3 has 15 residues. CDR3 coding DNA: TGCGCCAGCAGCCCCCGGACAGGGGCCTTTCCGGGCTACACCTTC. Amino acid sequence: CASSPRTGAFPGYTF.

This clone was seen a single time. V and J are TRBV3-1 (or the pseudogene TRBV3-2) and TRBJ2-7; either TRBD1 or TRBD2 may fit D (5 bases each). The CDR3 runs 14 residues. The germline V gene encodes CDR1 LGHDT and CDR2 YNNKEL (reference sequence). Deletions cut 4 bases from V and 2 bases from J, with 12 bases between. Written as DNA, the CDR3 is TGTGCCAGCAGCCGGGACGGGCCCACCTACGAGCAGTACTTC. The encoded protein is CASSRDGPTYEQYF.

As regards this clone: The same CDR3 also results from other DNA sequences found in this sample. This chain links TRBV7-2 with TRBJ1-1; maybe TRBD1 (5 bases). This CDR3 comprises 13 residues. V lost 4 bases to trimming and J lost 1 base, with 7 bases between them. The V gene's germline CDR1 is SGHTA and CDR2 FQGNSA. The DNA for the CDR3 is TGTGCCAGCAGCTCCCAGGGGAACACTGAAGCTTTCTTT. As protein: CASSSQGNTEAFF.

CDR3 amino acids: CARSLVAGVSEQFF. The CDR3 nucleotides read TGTGCCAGAAGCTTGGTAGCGGGGGTAAGTGAGCAGTTCTTC. The chain employs TRBV5-3 and TRBJ2-1; 9 bases are shared with TRBD2. TRBV5-3 is marked as an open reading frame, function uncertain. The CDR3 is 14 residues long. Unmatched junction bases numbered 4, after V lost 0 bases and J lost 9 bases.

The chain couples TRBV25-1 to TRBJ1-6; D perhaps matches TRBD1 (5 bases). The CDR3 consists of 13 residues. Germline V lookup: CDR1 MGHDK, CDR2 SYGVNS. Trimming pared 4 bases from V and 8 bases from J, leaving 9 bases between. Written as DNA, the CDR3 is TGTGCCAGCAGTGGAGACAGCTATTCACCCCTCCACTTT. Its protein is CASSGDSYSPLHF.

The rearrangement links TRBV9 to TRBJ1-4, with TRBD1 as a possible D gene (5 bases). Germline V gene data show CDR1 as SGDLS and CDR2 as YYNGEE. Trimming stripped 4 bases from V and 7 bases from J, with 11 bases between. The CDR3 extends over 13 amino acids. Here the CDR3 reads CASSPGGVEKLFF. CDR3 in DNA: TGTGCCAGCAGCCCGGGGGGGGTTGAAAAACTGTTTTTT.

The chain links TRBV28 to TRBJ1-5, with no clear D. CDR1 and CDR2 (germline): MDHEN, SYDVKM. CDR3 size: 15 residues. V gave up 7 bases and J gave up 4 bases, with 17 bases separating them. The CDR3 nucleotides are TGTGCCAGCAACCCGGGAAACAGCCGGAATCAGCCCCAGCATTTT. Encoded protein: CASNPGNSRNQPQHF.

This clone appeared a single time. The J gene is TRBJ1-5, the V gene TRBV6-1; 7 bases agree with TRBD1. V was clipped by 2 bases and J by 0 bases; unmatched bases: 16. Germline V CDR1 and CDR2: MNHNS, SASEGT. The CDR3 length is 20 residues. CDR3 nucleotide sequence: TGTGCCAGCAGTGAACCCATAACAGGGGCGAACTATAATAGCAATCAGCCCCAGCATTTT. Protein sequence: CASSEPITGANYNSNQPQHF.

The chain couples TRBV28 to TRBJ2-2, with 13 nucleotides matching TRBD2. The CDR3 is made up of 15 amino acids. Per germline, CDR1 MDHEN and CDR2 SYDVKM. V was pared by 6 bases and J by 6 bases, with 4 bases of the junction left unmatched. The CDR3 loop is CASRRLAGGPGELFF. CDR3 coding DNA: TGTGCCAGCAGGCGACTAGCGGGGGGCCCCGGGGAGCTGTTTTTT.

V is TRBV28 and J is TRBJ2-3; 9 nucleotides line up with TRBD2. CDR3 length: 15 residues. Germline trimming cut 5 bases from V and 4 bases from J; bases unmatched to any gene: 7. CDR1 and CDR2 from the germline V gene are MDHEN and SYDVKM. CDR3 amino acids: CASSRNSGGSDTQYF. The DNA for the CDR3 is TGTGCCAGCAGTCGAAATAGCGGGGGATCAGATACGCAGTATTTT. Drawing the rest from reference TRBV28 and TRBJ2-3, the complete variable domain is DVKVTQSSRYLVKRTGEKVFLECVQDMDHENMFWYRQDPGLGLRLIYFSYDVKMKEKGDIPEGYSVSREKKERFSLILESASTNQTSMYLCASSRNSGGSDTQYFGPGTRLTVL.